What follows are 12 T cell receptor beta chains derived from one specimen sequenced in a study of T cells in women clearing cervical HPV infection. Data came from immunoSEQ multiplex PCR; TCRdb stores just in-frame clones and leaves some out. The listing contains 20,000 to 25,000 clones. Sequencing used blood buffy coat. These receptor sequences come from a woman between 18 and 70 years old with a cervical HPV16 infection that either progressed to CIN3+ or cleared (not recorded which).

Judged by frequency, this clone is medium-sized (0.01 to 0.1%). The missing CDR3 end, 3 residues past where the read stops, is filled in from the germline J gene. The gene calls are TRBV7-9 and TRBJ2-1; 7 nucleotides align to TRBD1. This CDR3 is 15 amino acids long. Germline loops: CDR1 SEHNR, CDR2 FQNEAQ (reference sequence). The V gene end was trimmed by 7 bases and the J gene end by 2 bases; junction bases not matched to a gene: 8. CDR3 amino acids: CASTTPGGTYNEQFF. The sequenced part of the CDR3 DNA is TGTGCCAGCACCACCCCAGGGGGTACCTACAATGAG.

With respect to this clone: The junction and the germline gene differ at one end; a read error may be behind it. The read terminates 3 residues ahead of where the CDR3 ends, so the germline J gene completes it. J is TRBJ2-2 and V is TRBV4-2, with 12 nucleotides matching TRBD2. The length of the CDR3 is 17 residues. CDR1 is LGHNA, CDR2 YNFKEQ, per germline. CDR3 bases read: TGCGCCAGCAGCCAAGTACTAGCGGGAGGTTATACCGGGGAG. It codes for CASSQVLAGGYTGE. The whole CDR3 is CASSQVLAGGYTGELFF.

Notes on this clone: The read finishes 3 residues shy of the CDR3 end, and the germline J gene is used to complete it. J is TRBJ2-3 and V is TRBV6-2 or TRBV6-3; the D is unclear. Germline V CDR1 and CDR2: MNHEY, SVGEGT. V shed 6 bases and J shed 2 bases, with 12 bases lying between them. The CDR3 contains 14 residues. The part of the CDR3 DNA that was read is TGTGCCAGCAGCAACTTCCACGCCACAGATACG. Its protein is CASSNFHATDT. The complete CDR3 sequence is CASSNFHATDTQYF.

The CDR3 sequence is CAISELADPYEQYF. CDR3 bases read: TGTGCCATCAGTGAGTTAGCGGACCCCTACGAG. The rearrangement uses TRBV10-3 and TRBJ2-7; maybe TRBD2 (6 bases). Read sequence stops 3 residues before the CDR3 end, and the germline J gene provides the missing end. The V end was cut by 1 base, the J end by 2 bases, with 9 bases between. This CDR3 has 14 residues. The germline V gene has CDR1 ENHRY and CDR2 SYGVKD.

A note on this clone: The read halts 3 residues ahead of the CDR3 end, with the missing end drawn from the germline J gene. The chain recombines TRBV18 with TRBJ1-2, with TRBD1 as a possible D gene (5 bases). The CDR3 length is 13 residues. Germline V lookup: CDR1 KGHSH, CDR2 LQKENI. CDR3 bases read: TGTGCCAGCTCATCGGGACTCGTCAATGAC. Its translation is CASSSGLVND. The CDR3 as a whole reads CASSSGLVNDYTF.

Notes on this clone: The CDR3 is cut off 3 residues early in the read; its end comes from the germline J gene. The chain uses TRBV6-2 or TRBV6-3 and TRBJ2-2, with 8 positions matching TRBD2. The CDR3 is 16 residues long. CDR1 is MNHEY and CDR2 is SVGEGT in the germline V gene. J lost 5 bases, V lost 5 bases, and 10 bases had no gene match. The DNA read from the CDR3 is TGTGCCAGCAGTATTCCAAGCGGGAGAGGAACCGGGGAG. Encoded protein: CASSIPSGRGTGE. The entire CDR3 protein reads CASSIPSGRGTGELFF.

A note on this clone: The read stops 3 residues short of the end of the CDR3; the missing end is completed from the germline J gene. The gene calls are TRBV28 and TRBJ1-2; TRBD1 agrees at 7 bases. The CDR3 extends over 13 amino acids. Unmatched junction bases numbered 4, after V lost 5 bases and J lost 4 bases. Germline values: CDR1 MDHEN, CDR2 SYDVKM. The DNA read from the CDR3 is TGTGCCAGCAGTCGACAGGGCTTCTATGGC. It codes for CASSRQGFYG. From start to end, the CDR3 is CASSRQGFYGYTF.

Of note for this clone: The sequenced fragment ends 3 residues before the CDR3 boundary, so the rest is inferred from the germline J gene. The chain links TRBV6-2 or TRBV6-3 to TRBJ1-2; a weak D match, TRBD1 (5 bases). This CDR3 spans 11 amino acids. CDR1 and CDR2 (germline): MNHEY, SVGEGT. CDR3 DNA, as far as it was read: TGTGCCAGCTCCGGGACTATCGAC. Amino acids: CASSGTID. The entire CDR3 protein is CASSGTIDYTF.

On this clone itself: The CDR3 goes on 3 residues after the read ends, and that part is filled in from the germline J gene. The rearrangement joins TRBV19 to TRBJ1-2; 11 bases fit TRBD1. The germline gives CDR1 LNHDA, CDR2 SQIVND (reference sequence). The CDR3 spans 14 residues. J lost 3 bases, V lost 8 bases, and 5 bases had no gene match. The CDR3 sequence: CASHAGQGDYGYTF. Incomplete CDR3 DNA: TGTGCCAGTCACGCGGGACAGGGGGACTATGGC.

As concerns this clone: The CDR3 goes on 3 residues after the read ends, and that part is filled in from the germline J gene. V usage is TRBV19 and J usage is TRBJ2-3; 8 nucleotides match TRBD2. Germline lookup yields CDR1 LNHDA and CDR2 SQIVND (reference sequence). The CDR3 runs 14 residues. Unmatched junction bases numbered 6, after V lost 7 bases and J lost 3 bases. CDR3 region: CASKSGSLTDTQYF. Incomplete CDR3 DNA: TGTGCCAGTAAGAGCGGGAGTTTAACAGATACG.

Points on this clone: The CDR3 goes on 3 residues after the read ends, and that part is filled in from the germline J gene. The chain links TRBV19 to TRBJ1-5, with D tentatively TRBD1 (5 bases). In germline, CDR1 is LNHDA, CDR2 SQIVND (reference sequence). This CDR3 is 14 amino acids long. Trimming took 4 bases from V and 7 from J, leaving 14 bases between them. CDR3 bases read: TGTGCCAGTAGTACCACAGGAGCGGGGCAGCCC. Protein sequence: CASSTTGAGQP. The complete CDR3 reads CASSTTGAGQPQHF.

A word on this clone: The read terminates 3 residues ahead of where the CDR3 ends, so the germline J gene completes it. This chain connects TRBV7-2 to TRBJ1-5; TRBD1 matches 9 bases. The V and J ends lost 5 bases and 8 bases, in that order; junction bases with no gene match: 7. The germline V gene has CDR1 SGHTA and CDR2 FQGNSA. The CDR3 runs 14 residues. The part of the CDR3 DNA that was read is TGTGCCAGCAGCAGGGGACAGGGAGGCGAGCCC. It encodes CASSRGQGGEP. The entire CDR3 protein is CASSRGQGGEPQHF.